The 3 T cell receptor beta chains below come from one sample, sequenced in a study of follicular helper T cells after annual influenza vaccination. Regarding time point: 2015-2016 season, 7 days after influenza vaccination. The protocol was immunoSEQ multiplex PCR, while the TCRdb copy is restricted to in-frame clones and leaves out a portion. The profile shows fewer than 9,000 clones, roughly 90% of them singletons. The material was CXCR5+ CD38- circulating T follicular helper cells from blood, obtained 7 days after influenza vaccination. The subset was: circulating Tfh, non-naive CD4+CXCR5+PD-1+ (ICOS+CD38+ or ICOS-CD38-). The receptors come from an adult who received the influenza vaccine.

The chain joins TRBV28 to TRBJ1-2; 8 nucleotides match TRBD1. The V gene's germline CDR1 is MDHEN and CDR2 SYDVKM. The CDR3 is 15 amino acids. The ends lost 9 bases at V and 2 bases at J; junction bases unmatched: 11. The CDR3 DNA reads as TGTGCCAGTTCGTCTGGCAGGGGGCAGAACTATGGCTACACCTTC. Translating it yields CASSSGRGQNYGYTF.

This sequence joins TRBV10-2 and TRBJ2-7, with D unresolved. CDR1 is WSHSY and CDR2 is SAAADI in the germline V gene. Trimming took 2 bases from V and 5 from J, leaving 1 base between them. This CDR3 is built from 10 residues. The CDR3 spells CASSEDEQYF. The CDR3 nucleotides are TGCGCCAGCAGTGAGGACGAGCAGTACTTC.

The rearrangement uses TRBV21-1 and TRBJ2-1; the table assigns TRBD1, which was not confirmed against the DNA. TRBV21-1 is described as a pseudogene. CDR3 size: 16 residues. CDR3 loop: CASSIGTADSYNEQFF. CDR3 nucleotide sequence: TGTGCCAGCAGCATCGGGACAGCCGACTCCTACAATGAGCAGTTCTTC.